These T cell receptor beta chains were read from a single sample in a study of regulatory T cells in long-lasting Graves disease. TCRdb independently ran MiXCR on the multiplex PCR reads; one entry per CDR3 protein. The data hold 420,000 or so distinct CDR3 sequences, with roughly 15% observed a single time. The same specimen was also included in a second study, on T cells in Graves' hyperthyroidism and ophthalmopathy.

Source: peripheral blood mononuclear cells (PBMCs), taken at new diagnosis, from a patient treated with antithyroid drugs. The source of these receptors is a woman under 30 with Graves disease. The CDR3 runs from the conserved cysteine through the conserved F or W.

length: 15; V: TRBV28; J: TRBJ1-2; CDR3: CASSYRTRLGGGYTF
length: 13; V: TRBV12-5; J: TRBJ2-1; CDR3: CASGLASGNEQFF
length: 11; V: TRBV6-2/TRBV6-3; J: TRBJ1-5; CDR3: CASSKNQPQHF
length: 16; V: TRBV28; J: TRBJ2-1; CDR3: CASPPPAGVMDNEQFF
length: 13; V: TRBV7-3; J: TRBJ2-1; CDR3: CASSQAVGRGQFF
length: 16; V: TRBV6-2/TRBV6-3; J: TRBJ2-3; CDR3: CASSDGVAFGTNTQYF
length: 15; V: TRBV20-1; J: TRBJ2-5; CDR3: CSARETAGGQETQYF
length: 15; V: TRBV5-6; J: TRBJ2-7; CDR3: CASSWGGLAGNEQYF
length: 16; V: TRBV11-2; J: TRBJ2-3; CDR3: CASSPQMGSSTDTQYF
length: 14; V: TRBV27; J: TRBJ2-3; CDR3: CASRRQGATDTQYF